The T cell receptor beta chain under discussion was sequenced for a study of neurological immune-mediated disorders. The CDR3 is 14 amino acids. Germline V lookup: CDR1 MNHNS, CDR2 SASEGT. After removal of 6 bases from V and 6 bases from J, the junction contained 11 bases not matched to a gene. Time point defined: longitudinal time-point 2. Ten or more counts support this clonotype. The output of every sequencing run, over 180 million TCR-beta sequences, came from 15-18 subjects. A single record per CDR3 protein comes from TCRdb applying MiXCR to the 5' RACE reads. The sample has about 90,000 distinct CDR3 sequences; less than 15% are singletons.

The clonotype was recovered from a female donor with HTLV-1-associated myelopathy (HAM/TSP). Sequenced material: PBMCs. The chain is built from TRBV6-1 and TRBJ2-7, with TRBD1 matching 7 bases. The CDR3 DNA is TGTGCCAGCAGAACCGACAGGGTATCGACCGAGCAGTACTTC. Amino acids: CASRTDRVSTEQYF.